The 25 T cell receptor beta chains below come from one sample, sequenced in a study of blood T cells in healthy people across ages. A second 7 to 11 cycle PCR used barcoded and J-beta primers. TCRdb re-called the 5' RACE reads with MiXCR, one entry per CDR3 protein. The data hold roughly 730,000 distinct CDR3 sequences, with 56% observed a single time. Sequenced sample: blood. These receptor sequences come from a man aged 40-55 years in good health.

This clonotype turned up a few times. Sequence at one end of the junction differs from germline and may be a read error. V is TRBV4-2 and J is TRBJ2-7; 9 bases are a match to TRBD1. This CDR3 spans 14 amino acids. Germline CDR1 and CDR2: LGHNA and YNFKEQ. The CDR3: CASSQDRGPYKQYF. The CDR3 DNA reads as TGTGCCAGCAGCCAGGACAGGGGCCCCTACAAGCAGTACTTC.

The V and J genes are TRBV6-2 or TRBV6-3 and TRBJ2-3, with a tentative D call TRBD1 (6 bases). V was trimmed by 8 bases and J by 2 bases, leaving 20 bases between them. This CDR3 has 16 residues. In germline, CDR1 is MNHEY, CDR2 SVGEGT. CDR3 sequence (DNA): TGTGCCAGCGTCTCAGGGGTCCACCGAAACACAGATACGCAGTATTTT. Protein product: CASVSGVHRNTDTQYF.

This clonotype has a handful of counts. This chain connects TRBV11-3 to TRBJ2-1, with 14 positions matching TRBD2. CDR1 SGHNT and CDR2 YENEEA come from the germline V gene. V shed 5 bases and J 9 bases; nucleotides not matched to a gene: 12. CDR3 length equals 17 residues. The CDR3 DNA reads as TGTGCCAGCAGCCCCGGGACTAGCGGGAGACCCAGAGCTGAGCAGTTCTTC. Protein sequence: CASSPGTSGRPRAEQFF.

This clonotype was counted many times. This chain links TRBV7-2 with TRBJ2-3; 10 nucleotides line up with TRBD2. The CDR3 contains 16 residues. Trimming cost V 0 bases and J 5 bases; bases outside gene matches: 5. Germline V gene sequence: CDR1 SGHTA, CDR2 FQGNSA. The CDR3 sequence is CASSLASGRGGDTQYF. The CDR3, as DNA: TGTGCCAGCAGCTTAGCGAGCGGGAGGGGGGGAGATACGCAGTATTTT.

This sequence joins TRBV7-2 and TRBJ2-4, with unresolved D. CDR1 is SGHTA and CDR2 is FQGNSA in the germline V gene. This CDR3 region has 15 residues. With 5 bases removed from V and 5 bases from J, the gap between germline ends came to 16 bases. The CDR3 here is CASSPRAGRENIQYF. CDR3 bases: TGTGCCAGCAGCCCCCGGGCCGGCAGAGAAAACATTCAGTACTTC.

This clonotype was detected only once. The chain carries TRBV25-1 and TRBJ2-7; D gene unclear. The CDR3 covers 15 residues. The germline V and J ends were trimmed by 5 bases and 7 bases, with 21 bases remaining between them. Per germline, CDR1 MGHDK and CDR2 SYGVNS. The chain's CDR3 is CASSNPAAQHNEQYF. The CDR3 DNA reads as TGTGCCAGCAGTAATCCGGCGGCCCAGCACAATGAGCAGTACTTC.

The V and J genes are TRBV6-2 or TRBV6-3 and TRBJ1-2; 9 bases fit TRBD1. The CDR3 extends over 12 amino acids. J lost 8 bases, V lost 6 bases, and 4 bases had no gene match. Germline loops: CDR1 MNHEY, CDR2 SVGEGT. CDR3 bases: TGTGCCAGCAGAACAGGGGGCCAAGGCTACACCTTC. Amino acids: CASRTGGQGYTF.

V gene TRBV7-3 combines with J gene TRBJ2-2, with D uncertain. The CDR3 loop spans 15 amino acids. The germline CDR1 and CDR2 sequences are SGHTA and FQGTGA. The V and J ends lost 0 bases and 1 base respectively, with 6 bases between them. Here the CDR3 DNA reads TGTGCCAGCAGCTTAACAGGGAAGAACACCGGGGAGCTGTTTTTT. As protein: CASSLTGKNTGELFF.

This clonotype was recorded many times. The rearrangement uses TRBV4-2 and TRBJ1-2, with TRBD1 matching 9 bases. V was pared by 4 bases and J by 7 bases, with 1 base of the junction left unmatched. This CDR3 contains 12 residues. The germline CDR1 and CDR2 sequences are LGHNA and YNFKEQ. This CDR3 reads CASSPDRGGYTF. The DNA for the CDR3 is TGTGCCAGCAGCCCGGACAGGGGTGGCTACACCTTC.

Concerning this clonotype itself: One end of the junction fails to match germline, which may point to a read error. The CDR3 nucleotides read TGCAGTGCTAGAGTTGGGGGACAGAATCAGCCCCGGCATTTT. Its protein product is CSARVGGQNQPRHF. The J gene is TRBJ1-5, the V gene TRBV20-1; 7 bases fit TRBD1. This CDR3 is built from 14 residues. Germline-derived CDR1 and CDR2 are DFQATT and SNEGSKA (reference sequence).

The chain combines TRBV7-2 with TRBJ1-1; TRBD1 is a possible D gene (6 bases). The CDR3 consists of 14 residues. Germline CDR1 is SGHTA and CDR2 is FQGNSA. Between the trimmed V and J ends, which lost 9 bases and 0 bases, there was a span of 14 bases. As DNA, the CDR3 is TGTGCCAGTGGGAGCAGGGGAGTGAACACTGAAGCTTTCTTT. Its protein product is CASGSRGVNTEAFF.

The rearrangement joins TRBV4-1 to TRBJ2-1; D call uncertain. Trimming shortened V by 0 bases and J by 2 bases, and 11 bases separated the two germline ends. Germline V gene lookup returns CDR1 MGHRA and CDR2 YSYEKL. The CDR3 length is 16 residues. The DNA for the CDR3 is TGCGCCAGCAGCCAAGATCCCGGTTTGGCCTACAATGAGCAGTTCTTC. As protein: CASSQDPGLAYNEQFF.

The chain has TRBV3-1 and TRBJ2-1; tentative D call: TRBD2 (5 bases). V was cut by 1 base and J by 3 bases, with 16 bases left in between. The CDR3 sequence is 17 residues long. Germline-derived CDR1 and CDR2 are LGHDT and YNNKEL (reference sequence). CDR3 nucleotides: TGTGCCAGCAGCCAAGTTCGGTACCCCGCGGGCTACAATGAGCAGTTCTTC. Its translation is CASSQVRYPAGYNEQFF.

This rearrangement joins TRBV15 to TRBJ2-3; tentative D call: TRBD2 (5 bases). With 1 base removed from V and 5 bases from J, the gap between germline ends came to 22 bases. The germline CDR1 and CDR2 sequences are LNHNV and YYDKDF (reference sequence). This CDR3 has 18 residues. The CDR3 DNA reads as TGTGCCACCAGCAGAGTAGCCGCTCGGGGTACGATCGAAGATACGCAGTATTTT. It codes for CATSRVAARGTIEDTQYF. The full variable domain, completed using reference TRBV15 and TRBJ2-3, is DAMVIQNPRYQVTQFGKPVTLSCSQTLNHNVMYWYQQKSSQAPKLLFHYYDKDFNNEADTPDNFQSRRPNTSFCFLDIRSPGLGDTAMYLCATSRVAARGTIEDTQYFGPGTRLTVL.

The J gene is TRBJ2-5, the V gene TRBV20-1; 8 bases align to TRBD1. The germline CDR1 and CDR2 sequences are DFQATT and SNEGSKA (reference sequence). The length of the CDR3 is 15 residues. The V gene end was trimmed by 0 bases and the J gene end by 7 bases; junction bases not matched to a gene: 10. The CDR3 is CSARDGGQGKGTQYF. CDR3 nucleotide sequence: TGCAGTGCTAGAGATGGCGGACAGGGCAAGGGGACCCAGTACTTC.

This clonotype was seen at least ten times. The genes are TRBV24-1 and TRBJ2-1; D call uncertain. Trimming took off 4 bases at V and 8 bases at J, with 5 bases between the two ends. The germline V gene encodes CDR1 KGHDR and CDR2 SFDVKD. The length of the CDR3 is 11 residues. The CDR3 here is CATSEAYEQFF. CDR3 nucleotides: TGTGCCACCAGTGAAGCCTATGAGCAGTTCTTC.

This sequence joins TRBV7-2 and TRBJ2-7; the match to TRBD2 covers 9 bases. This CDR3 region has 19 residues. CDR1 and CDR2 (germline): SGHTA, FQGNSA. J gave up 1 base and V 3 bases, and 16 bases lay outside the gene matches. The CDR3 is CASSFGRREGSGVSYEQYF. The DNA for the CDR3 is TGTGCCAGCAGCTTTGGTCGGCGGGAGGGCTCCGGTGTATCCTACGAGCAGTACTTC.

The chain has TRBV20-1 and TRBJ2-1; D assignment may be TRBD1 or TRBD2 (5 bases each). With 4 bases removed from V and 8 bases from J, the gap between germline ends came to 12 bases. From germline, CDR1 is DFQATT and CDR2 SNEGSKA (reference sequence). The CDR3 contains 12 residues. Here the CDR3 DNA reads TGCAGTGCTACCCCACTGGGGGATGAGCAGTTCTTC. Residues: CSATPLGDEQFF.

This clonotype was seen a few times. The chain has TRBV3-1 and TRBJ2-4, with 7 bases aligning to TRBD2. V dropped 0 bases and J dropped 5; count of bases not matched to a gene: 4. The CDR3 spans 15 residues. The germline gives CDR1 LGHDT, CDR2 YNNKEL (reference sequence). CDR3 residues: CASSQDAGEENIQYF. CDR3 DNA: TGTGCCAGCAGCCAAGATGCGGGGGAGGAAAACATTCAGTACTTC.

V and J are TRBV6-2 or TRBV6-3 and TRBJ2-5; no clear D. Trimming pared 2 bases from V and 5 bases from J, leaving 12 bases between. The CDR3 is 14 residues long. Germline V gene lookup returns CDR1 MNHEY and CDR2 SVGEGT. CDR3 sequence: CASSYTLREETQYF. The CDR3 DNA reads TGTGCCAGCAGTTACACCCTTCGAGAGGAGACCCAGTACTTC.

This clonotype has just one count. The rearrangement links TRBV5-1 to TRBJ1-1; 9 nucleotides agree with TRBD1. The CDR3 spans 15 residues. With 4 bases clipped from V and 3 bases from J, the junction kept 7 bases outside the gene matches. Germline V gene lookup returns CDR1 SGHRS and CDR2 YFSETQ. CDR3 loop: CASSPRTGADTEAFF. CDR3 coding DNA: TGCGCCAGCAGCCCACGGACAGGGGCTGACACTGAAGCTTTCTTT.

This chain connects TRBV27 to TRBJ1-5; the D is unclear. V dropped 6 bases and J dropped 0 bases, with 15 bases sitting between them. The CDR3 is 16 amino acids. Germline CDR1 MNHEY, CDR2 SMNVEV (reference sequence). In DNA, the CDR3 is TGTGCCAGCAGCCGTCGGACCCTCTATAGCAATCAGCCCCAGCATTTT. Protein product: CASSRRTLYSNQPQHF.

The V call is TRBV20-1, the J call TRBJ2-1; D remains ambiguous. Looked up from germline, CDR1 is DFQATT and CDR2 is SNEGSKA (reference sequence). V gave up 2 bases and J gave up 7 bases, with 18 bases separating them. CDR3 length: 15 residues. The CDR3 reads CSARLPGPTLNEQFF. The CDR3 DNA sequence: TGCAGTGCTAGACTTCCGGGCCCTACTCTGAATGAGCAGTTCTTC.

The V gene is TRBV27, the J gene TRBJ1-6; D is unresolved. This CDR3 region has 17 residues. Per the germline V gene, CDR1 is MNHEY and CDR2 is SMNVEV (reference sequence). V gave up 5 bases and J gave up 0 bases, with 14 bases separating them. The CDR3 nucleotides are TGTGCCAGCAGTAGAGATCTCGTGGGCTCCTATAATTCACCCCTCCACTTT. Its protein is CASSRDLVGSYNSPLHF.

J is TRBJ2-7 and V is TRBV9; 11 nucleotides agree with TRBD2. From germline, CDR1 is SGDLS and CDR2 YYNGEE. The CDR3 sequence is 16 residues long. J lost 3 bases, V lost 4 bases, and 9 bases had no gene match. The CDR3 sequence is CASSPSGTSGNYEQYF. CDR3 in DNA: TGTGCCAGCAGCCCCTCTGGGACTAGCGGCAACTACGAGCAGTACTTC. Supplemented by reference TRBV9 and TRBJ2-7, the full variable domain reads DSGVTQTPKHLITATGQRVTLRCSPRSGDLSVYWYQQSLDQGLQFLIQYYNGEERAKGNILERFSAQQFPDLHSELNLSSLELGDSALYFCASSPSGTSGNYEQYFGPGTRLTVT.